Below are 4 T cell receptor beta chains sequenced from a single sample in a study of human T cells and chemical hapten exposure. TCRdb used MiXCR to reprocess the RACE reads, holding one entry per CDR3 protein. There are some 120,000 distinct CDR3 sequences in the sample; roughly 12% occur only once, and around 1.4% lies in the top ten. Documented time point: patch test 1, 2 weeks after DPC sensitization. This sample's treatment: therapeutic diphenylcyclopropenone sensitization with weekly scalp DPC. The source was whole blood, collected in connection with sensitization to the hapten diphenylcyclopropenone (DPC). Source of these receptors: a woman between 45 and 60 years old with alopecia areata. Some clones in this sample may be carry-over from other donors' samples.

This clonotype was recorded many times. The J gene is TRBJ2-6, the V gene TRBV25-1; 7 nucleotides agree with TRBD1. This CDR3 contains 15 residues. CDR1 MGHDK and CDR2 SYGVNS come from the germline V gene. The junction had 3 bases not matched to a gene; V was cut back by 6 bases and J by 1 base. The CDR3 bases are TGTGCCAGCAGGGAGACAGGGTCTGGGGCCAACGTCCTGACTTTC. It is translated as CASRETGSGANVLTF.

The gene calls are TRBV9 and TRBJ2-7; no reliable D call. The CDR3 is 14 residues long. Germline CDR1 is SGDLS and CDR2 is YYNGEE. Trimming took off 0 bases at V and 2 bases at J, with 9 bases between the two ends. This CDR3 reads CASSVGVSAYEQYF. DNA of the CDR3: TGTGCCAGCAGCGTAGGGGTCAGTGCCTACGAGCAGTACTTC.

The table lists this clonotype with a count of one. Mismatch with germline at one junction end may stem from a read error. This sequence joins TRBV5-1 and TRBJ2-5; D gene unclear. Germline V lookup: CDR1 SGHRS, CDR2 YFSETQ. CDR3 length: 16 amino acids. In nucleotides, the CDR3 is TGCGTCAGCAGCACGGCCCACTCTGGGGAAGGAGAGACCCAGTACTTC. It codes for CVSSTAHSGEGETQYF.

The chain employs TRBV28 and TRBJ2-7, with a weak D call TRBD2 (6 bases). CDR1 MDHEN and CDR2 SYDVKM come from the germline V gene. V gave up 5 bases and J gave up 0 bases, with 11 bases separating them. This CDR3 is 14 amino acids long. Here the CDR3 reads CASSPGGASYEQYF. The CDR3 DNA follows: TGTGCCAGCAGTCCCGGAGGGGCCTCCTACGAGCAGTACTTC.